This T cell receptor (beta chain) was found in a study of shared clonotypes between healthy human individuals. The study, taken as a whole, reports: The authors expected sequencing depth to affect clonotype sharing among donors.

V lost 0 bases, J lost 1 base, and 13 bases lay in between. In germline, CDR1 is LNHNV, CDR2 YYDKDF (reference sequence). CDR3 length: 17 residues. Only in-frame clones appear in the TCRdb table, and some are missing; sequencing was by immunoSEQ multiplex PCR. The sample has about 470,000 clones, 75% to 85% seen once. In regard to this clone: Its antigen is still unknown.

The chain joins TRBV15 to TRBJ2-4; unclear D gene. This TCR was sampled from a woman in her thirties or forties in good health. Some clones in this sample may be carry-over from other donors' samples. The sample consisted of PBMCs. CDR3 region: CATSRDLSYEAKNIQYF. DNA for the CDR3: TGTGCCACCAGCAGAGATCTTTCTTATGAGGCCAAAAACATTCAGTACTTC.